A single sample gave rise to the 9 T cell receptor beta chains below, sequenced in a study of shared T cell receptors in the human thymus. Generated by immunoSEQ multiplex PCR, the TCRdb table keeps only in-frame clones and is missing some. The sample shows 500,000 to 750,000 clones, 88% of them seen only once. This same sample was also part of a study on human thymus T cells.

Sequencing was carried out using thymocytes. These receptors were taken from a boy under three years old with a congenital heart defect.

The J gene is TRBJ1-3, the V gene TRBV5-6; D remains unclear. Germline CDR1 and CDR2: SGHDT and YYEEEE. V was trimmed by 3 bases and J by 4 bases, leaving 8 bases between them. The CDR3 spans 13 residues. CDR3 in DNA: TGTGCCAGCAGCTACAGTGAAGGAAACACCATATATTTT. This encodes CASSYSEGNTIYF.

The chain is built from TRBV4-1 and TRBJ2-2, with a possible D match to TRBD1 (6 bases). CDR1 and CDR2 (germline): MGHRA, YSYEKL. This CDR3 is built from 15 residues. Trimming removed 6 bases at V and 0 bases at J, with 11 bases between. The CDR3 sequence: CASRPGAPNTGELFF. CDR3 nucleotide sequence: TGCGCCAGCAGACCAGGGGCGCCGAACACCGGGGAGCTGTTTTTT.

This clone turned up a few times. The rearrangement links TRBV7-8 to TRBJ2-5; 8 nucleotides agree with TRBD1. Germline V gives CDR1 SGHVS, CDR2 FQNEAQ. The CDR3 spans 14 residues. Trimming at V came to 5 bases and at J to 7 bases, leaving 9 bases not matched to a gene. The CDR3 loop is CASSPRGLGGTQYF. CDR3 DNA: TGTGCCAGCAGCCCCAGGGGGCTTGGGGGGACCCAGTACTTC. Variable domain in full (rest from reference TRBV7-8 and TRBJ2-5): GAGVSQSPRYKVAKRGQDVALRCDPISGHVSLFWYQQALGQGPEFLTYFQNEAQLDKSGLPSDRFFAERPEGSVSTLKIQRTQQEDSAVYLCASSPRGLGGTQYFGPGTRLLVL.

This clone was counted only a few times. The chain is built from TRBV29-1 and TRBJ2-1; TRBD2 is a possible D gene (6 bases). The CDR3 length is 15 residues. Germline CDR1 and CDR2: SQVTM and ANQGSEA. Trimming took 7 bases from V and 9 from J, leaving 25 bases between them. CDR3 sequence: CSGGLWCGKRGEQFF. The CDR3 DNA follows: TGCAGCGGGGGGTTGTGGTGCGGGAAACGGGGTGAGCAGTTCTTC.

The V call is TRBV6-6, the J call TRBJ2-7; D perhaps matches TRBD1 (6 bases). In germline, CDR1 is MNHNY, CDR2 SVGAGI (reference sequence). V was clipped by 5 bases and J by 2 bases, with 19 bases between them. The CDR3 spans 16 residues. In DNA, the CDR3 is TGTGCCAGCAGTACGCACAGGGCAGGGTGGGCCTACGAGCAGTACTTC. Its protein is CASSTHRAGWAYEQYF.

V and J are TRBV11-2 and TRBJ1-1; 7 nucleotides agree with TRBD1. The V gene's germline CDR1 is SGHAT and CDR2 FQNNGV. The CDR3 contains 14 residues. V trimming: 0 bases; J trimming: 4 bases; junction bases outside the gene matches: 2. CDR3 sequence (DNA): TGTGCCAGCAGCTTAGAGACAGGGACCACTGAAGCTTTCTTT. It is translated as CASSLETGTTEAFF. Together with reference TRBV11-2 and TRBJ1-1, the CDR3 gives the full variable domain: EAGVAQSPRYKIIEKRQSVAFWCNPISGHATLYWYQQILGQGPKLLIQFQNNGVVDDSQLPKDRFSAERLKGVDSTLKIQPAKLEDSAVYLCASSLETGTTEAFFGQGTRLTVV.

This clone has a handful of counts. Other DNA sequences in this sample translate to the same CDR3. The chain joins TRBV5-4 to TRBJ2-1; TRBD2 matches 13 bases. Germline CDR1 is SGHNT and CDR2 is YYREEE (reference sequence). The V segment lost 4 bases and the J segment 4 bases; nucleotides outside the gene matches: 2. The CDR3 contains 15 residues. CDR3 nucleotides: TGTGCCAGCAGCCTGGGACTAGCGGGATACAATGAGCAGTTCTTC. Translating it yields CASSLGLAGYNEQFF.

The J gene is TRBJ2-3, the V gene TRBV2; 13 bases are shared with TRBD2. Germline V CDR1 and CDR2: SNHLY, FYNNEI. This CDR3 has 16 residues. V dropped 6 bases and J dropped 4; count of bases not matched to a gene: 7. CDR3: CASSDTSGRAADTQYF. Here the CDR3 DNA reads TGTGCCAGCAGCGACACTAGCGGGAGGGCCGCAGATACGCAGTATTTT.

For the CDR3, the DNA is TGTGCCAGCAGAGGCACCCCCGGGTCGGGACAGGGGTTCGACGAGCAGTACTTC. This gives the protein CASRGTPGSGQGFDEQYF. This rearrangement joins TRBV27 to TRBJ2-7; TRBD1 aligns across 10 bases. The germline V gene encodes CDR1 MNHEY and CDR2 SMNVEV (reference sequence). J was trimmed by 5 bases and V by 6 bases; bases with no gene match: 19. The CDR3 spans 18 residues.